What follows describes a single T cell receptor beta chain. Its antigen has not been determined. This entry is derived from a study of CXCR3-negative and CXCR3-positive naive CD8 T cells (dated by TCRdb to between 2019 and 2020). For context, the study as a whole: In total, roughly 150 million TRB reads were obtained, or roughly 1.5 +/- 0.3 million reads per library. Naive subsets from a handful of donors and memory cells from 3 donors were included in the TRBV-TRBJ cluster analysis. The diversity and physicochemical repertoire analyses included some 11 donors pooled from two independent experiments.

Its CDR3 holds 12 amino acids, cysteine through phenylalanine. The DNA is not on file. CDR1 and CDR2 (SQVTM, ANQGSEA) derive from the germline V gene. General conclusions and limits of the study: Both naive subsets had comparably high repertoire diversity, while memory CD8+ T cells had much lower repertoire diversity. Compared with CXCR3-negative naive cells, CXCR3-positive naive cells had TRB CDR3s with higher hydrophobicity (lower Kidera factor 4), lower energy, and higher strength and volume indices. TRBV-TRBJ usage was similar between naive CXCR3-negative and CXCR3-positive cells from the same donor, while memory cells showed distinct patterns. CXCR3 expression partially decreased after cryopreservation, so most assays used freshly isolated PBMCs. Because surface CD5, which is linked to self-reactivity in mice, was comparable between the naive subsets, TCR interaction strength was also inferred from the physicochemical properties of TRB CDR3s.

For each CD8+ T cell subset, flow sorting was done in triplicate, and a few hundred thousand cells per subset went directly into RLT lysis buffer. To keep memory contaminants out, a stringent definition of naive CD8+ T cells was applied: CD45RO-CCR7+CD27+CD95-. Peripheral blood mononuclear cells were isolated from buffy coats using standard density gradient centrifugation. Naive CXCR3-negative and CXCR3-positive CD8+ T cells were flow-sorted on a FACSAria III. Total RNA was extracted from sorted cells with an RNeasy Mini Kit. Sequencer: NextSeq 550. The Human TCR Profiling Kit (MiLaboratory) was used to make UMI-labeled 5' RACE TRB cDNA libraries. cDNA synthesis used the entire amount of extracted RNA, and PCR amplification then used the entire amount of cDNA produced. The libraries were made side by side, with each library going through the same number of PCR cycles. As for the authors' bioinformatics: With a minimum of two reads required per UMI, MIGEC and MiXCR pulled out about 50,000 +/- 10,000 unique UMI-labeled TRB cDNA molecules from each library. An average of roughly 40,000 +/- 10,000 functional in-frame TRB CDR3 nucleotide clonotypes without stop codons was found per library. Diversity metrics, including normalized Shannon-Wiener and Chao1, were computed in VDJtools after downsampling to 5000 UMI-labeled TRB molecules per sample. For the central five CDR3 residues, VDJtools calculated physicochemical properties weighted by clonotype size, namely interaction energy, strength, volume and Kidera factor 4. After the reads were reprocessed by TCRdb, one entry was made per CDR3 protein sequence, with no DNA. In this record, the V and J calls reflect TCRdb's handling and not the investigators' own analysis. The sample table on file contains under 70,000 distinct CDR3 sequences. The top ten clonotypes cover roughly 4.4% of the sample.

Input material: naive CXCR3+ CD8+ T cells from blood. The cell subset or site label, as the study defines it: CD45RO-CCR7+CD27+CD95- naive CD8+ T cells expressing CXCR3 (TNR3+). The clonotype comes from a human donor in good health. Some clones in this sample may be carry-over from other donors' samples. The rearrangement joined TRBV29-1 to TRBJ2-7. CDR3 loop: CSVEENSYEQYF.